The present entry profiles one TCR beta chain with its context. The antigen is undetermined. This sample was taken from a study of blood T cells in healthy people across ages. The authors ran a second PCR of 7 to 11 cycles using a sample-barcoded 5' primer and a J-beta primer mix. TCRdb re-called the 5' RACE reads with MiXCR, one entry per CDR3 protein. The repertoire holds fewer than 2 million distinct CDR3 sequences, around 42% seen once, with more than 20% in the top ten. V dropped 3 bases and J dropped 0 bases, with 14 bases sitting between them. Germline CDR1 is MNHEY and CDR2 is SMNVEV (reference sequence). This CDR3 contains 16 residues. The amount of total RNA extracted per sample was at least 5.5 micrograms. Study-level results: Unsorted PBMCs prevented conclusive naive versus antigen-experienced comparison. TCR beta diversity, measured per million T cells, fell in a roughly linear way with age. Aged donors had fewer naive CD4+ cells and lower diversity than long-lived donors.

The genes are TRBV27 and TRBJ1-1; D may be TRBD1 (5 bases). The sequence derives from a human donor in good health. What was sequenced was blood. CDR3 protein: CASSFGPGQMNTEAFF. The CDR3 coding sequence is TGTGCCAGCAGTTTTGGCCCGGGGCAAATGAACACTGAAGCTTTCTTT.